These T cell receptor beta chains were read from a single sample in a study of Ad26.COV2.S vaccination and SARS-CoV-2 variants. Here immunoSEQ multiplex PCR was the method, and the copy in TCRdb shows in-frame clones only, minus some. The sample contains some 320,000 clones, 85% to 90% of which appear only once. This specimen consisted of peripheral blood, obtained in a trial of Ad26.COV2.S vaccine versus placebo. The receptors stem from a person between 18 and 65 years old who received the Ad26.COV2.S COVID-19 vaccine or a placebo. The CDR3 runs from the conserved cysteine through the conserved F or W. The order of the fields is V gene, J gene, CDR3 protein.

TRBV7-8	TRBJ2-3	CASLTSLGLRPTDTQYF
TRBV6-1	TRBJ1-5	CASSEDSQRAQHF
TRBV7-9	TRBJ1-1	CASSSWDTRNTEAFF
TRBV6-2/TRBV6-3	TRBJ1-5	CASSPTNQPQHF
TRBV2	TRBJ1-1	CASRAPGQGNTEAFF
TRBV29-1	TRBJ2-1	CRTWTGDNEQFF
TRBV7-2	TRBJ2-7	CASSLATASGGFYEQYF
TRBV9	TRBJ1-2	CASSGSDRVDGYTF
TRBV19	TRBJ2-7	CASSNLSAPRPYEQYF
TRBV7-2	TRBJ2-5	CASSPGKGETQYF
TRBV3-1/TRBV3-2	TRBJ2-5	CASSPWTSGASEEAQYF
TRBV3-1/TRBV3-2	TRBJ1-1	CASSRGVTEAFF
TRBV5-6	TRBJ1-3	CASSPPAGFSSGNTIYF
TRBV14	TRBJ2-1	CASSHRRRDSYNEQFF
TRBV29-1	TRBJ1-3	CSVKVPASGNTIYF
TRBV5-6	TRBJ1-2	CASSYRGISYGYTF
TRBV7-9	TRBJ2-1	CASSLVFREDNEQFF